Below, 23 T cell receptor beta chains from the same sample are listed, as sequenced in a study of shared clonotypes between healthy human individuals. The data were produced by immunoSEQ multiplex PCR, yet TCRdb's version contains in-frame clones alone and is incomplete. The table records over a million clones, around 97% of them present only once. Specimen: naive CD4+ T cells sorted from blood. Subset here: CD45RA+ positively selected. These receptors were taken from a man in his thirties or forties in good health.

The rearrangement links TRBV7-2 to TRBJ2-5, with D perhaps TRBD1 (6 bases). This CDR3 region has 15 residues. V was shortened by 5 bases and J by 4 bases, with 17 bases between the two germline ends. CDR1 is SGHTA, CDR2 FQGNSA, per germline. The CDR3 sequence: CASSQDSRPRETQYF. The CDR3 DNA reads TGTGCCAGCAGCCAGGACAGCCGGCCGCGAGAGACCCAGTACTTC.

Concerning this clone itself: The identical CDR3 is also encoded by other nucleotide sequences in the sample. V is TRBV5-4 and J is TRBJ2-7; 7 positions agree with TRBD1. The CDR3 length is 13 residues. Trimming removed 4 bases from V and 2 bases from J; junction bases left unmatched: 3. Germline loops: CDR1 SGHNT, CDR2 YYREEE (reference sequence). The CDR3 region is CASSVDRAYEQYF. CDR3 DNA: TGTGCCAGCAGCGTTGACAGGGCCTACGAGCAGTACTTC.

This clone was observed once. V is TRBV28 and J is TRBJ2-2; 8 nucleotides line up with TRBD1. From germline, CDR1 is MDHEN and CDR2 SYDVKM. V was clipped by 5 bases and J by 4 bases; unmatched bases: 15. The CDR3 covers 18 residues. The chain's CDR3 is CASSPRQGKGSSTGELFF. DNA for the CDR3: TGTGCCAGCAGTCCAAGACAGGGGAAAGGGTCGAGCACCGGGGAGCTGTTTTTT.

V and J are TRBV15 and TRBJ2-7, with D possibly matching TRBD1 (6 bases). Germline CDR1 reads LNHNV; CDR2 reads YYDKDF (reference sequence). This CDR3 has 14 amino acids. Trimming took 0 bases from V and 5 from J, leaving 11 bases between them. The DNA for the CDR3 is TGTGCCACCAGCAGAGATAACAGGGCACACGAGCAGTACTTC. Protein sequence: CATSRDNRAHEQYF.

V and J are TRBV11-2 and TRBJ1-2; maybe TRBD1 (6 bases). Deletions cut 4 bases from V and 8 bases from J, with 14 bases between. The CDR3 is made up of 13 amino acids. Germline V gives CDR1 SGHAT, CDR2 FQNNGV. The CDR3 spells CASSSSGVGGYTF. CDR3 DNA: TGTGCCAGCAGCTCCTCAGGGGTCGGGGGCTACACCTTC.

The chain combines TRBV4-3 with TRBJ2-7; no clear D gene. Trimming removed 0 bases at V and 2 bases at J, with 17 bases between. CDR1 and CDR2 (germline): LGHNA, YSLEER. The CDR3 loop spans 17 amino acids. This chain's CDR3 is CASSQDFSGYPPYEQYF. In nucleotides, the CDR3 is TGCGCCAGCAGCCAAGATTTTTCGGGTTATCCCCCCTACGAGCAGTACTTC.

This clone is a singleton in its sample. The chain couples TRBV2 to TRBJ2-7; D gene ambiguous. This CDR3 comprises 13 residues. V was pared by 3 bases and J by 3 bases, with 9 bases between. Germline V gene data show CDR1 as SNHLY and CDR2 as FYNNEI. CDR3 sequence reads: CASSDWVGYEQYF. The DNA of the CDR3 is TGTGCCAGCAGTGACTGGGTTGGCTACGAGCAGTACTTC.

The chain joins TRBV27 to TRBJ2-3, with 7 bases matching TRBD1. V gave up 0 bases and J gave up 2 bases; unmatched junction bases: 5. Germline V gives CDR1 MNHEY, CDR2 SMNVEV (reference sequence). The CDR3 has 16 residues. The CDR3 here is CASSLSFGTVTDTQYF. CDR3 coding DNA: TGTGCCAGCAGTTTATCGTTCGGGACAGTCACAGATACGCAGTATTTT.

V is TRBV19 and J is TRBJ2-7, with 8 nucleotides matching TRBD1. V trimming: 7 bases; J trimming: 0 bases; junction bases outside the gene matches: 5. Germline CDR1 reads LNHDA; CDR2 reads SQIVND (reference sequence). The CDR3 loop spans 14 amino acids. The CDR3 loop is CASKWDRSSYEQYF. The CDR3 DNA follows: TGTGCCAGTAAGTGGGACAGGAGCTCCTACGAGCAGTACTTC. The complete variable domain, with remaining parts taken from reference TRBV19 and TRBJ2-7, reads DGGITQSPKYLFRKEGQNVTLSCEQNLNHDAMYWYRQDPGQGLRLIYYSQIVNDFQKGDIAEGYSVSREKKESFPLTVTSAQKNPTAFYLCASKWDRSSYEQYFGPGTRLTVT.

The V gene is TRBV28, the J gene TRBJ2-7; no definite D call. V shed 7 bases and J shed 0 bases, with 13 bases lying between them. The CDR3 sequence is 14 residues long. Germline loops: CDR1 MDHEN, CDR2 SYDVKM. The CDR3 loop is CASKDVIYSYEQYF. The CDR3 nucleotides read TGTGCCAGCAAGGACGTAATTTACTCCTACGAGCAGTACTTC.

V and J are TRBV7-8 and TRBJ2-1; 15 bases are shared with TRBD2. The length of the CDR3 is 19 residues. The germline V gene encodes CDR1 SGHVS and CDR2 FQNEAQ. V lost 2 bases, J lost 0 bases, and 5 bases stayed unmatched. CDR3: CASSLRTSGRASSYNEQFF. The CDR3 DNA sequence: TGTGCCAGCAGCTTACGGACTAGCGGGAGGGCGAGCTCCTACAATGAGCAGTTCTTC.

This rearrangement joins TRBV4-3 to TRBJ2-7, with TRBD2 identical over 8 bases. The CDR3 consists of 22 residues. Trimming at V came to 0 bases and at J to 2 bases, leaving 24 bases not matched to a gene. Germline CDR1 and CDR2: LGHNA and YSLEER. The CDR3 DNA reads TGCGCCAGCAGCCAAGATTTGCCCCCCGCAAGCGGGAGACCTCAAGGACCCTACGAGCAGTACTTC. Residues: CASSQDLPPASGRPQGPYEQYF.

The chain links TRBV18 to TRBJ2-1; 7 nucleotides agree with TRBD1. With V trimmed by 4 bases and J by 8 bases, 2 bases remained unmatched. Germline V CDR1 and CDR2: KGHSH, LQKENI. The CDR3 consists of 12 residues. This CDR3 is CASSRQGYEQFF. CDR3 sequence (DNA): TGTGCCAGCTCACGACAGGGCTATGAGCAGTTCTTC.

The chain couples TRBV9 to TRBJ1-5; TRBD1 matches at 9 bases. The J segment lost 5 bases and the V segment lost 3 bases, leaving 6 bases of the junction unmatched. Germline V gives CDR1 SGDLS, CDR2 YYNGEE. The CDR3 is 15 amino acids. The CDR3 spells CASSDLGQGDQPQHF. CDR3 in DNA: TGTGCCAGCAGCGATCTGGGACAGGGTGATCAGCCCCAGCATTTT. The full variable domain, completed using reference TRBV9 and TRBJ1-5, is DSGVTQTPKHLITATGQRVTLRCSPRSGDLSVYWYQQSLDQGLQFLIQYYNGEERAKGNILERFSAQQFPDLHSELNLSSLELGDSALYFCASSDLGQGDQPQHFGDGTRLSIL.

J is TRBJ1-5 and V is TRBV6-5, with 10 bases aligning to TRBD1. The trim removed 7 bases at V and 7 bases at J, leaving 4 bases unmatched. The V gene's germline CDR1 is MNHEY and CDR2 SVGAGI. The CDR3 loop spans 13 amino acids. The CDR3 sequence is CASNMGQGQPQHF. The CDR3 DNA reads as TGTGCCAGCAATATGGGACAGGGGCAGCCCCAGCATTTT.

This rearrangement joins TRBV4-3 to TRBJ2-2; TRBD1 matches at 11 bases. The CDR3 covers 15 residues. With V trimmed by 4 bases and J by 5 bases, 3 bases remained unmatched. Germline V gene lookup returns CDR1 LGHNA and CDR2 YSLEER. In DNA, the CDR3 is TGCGCCAGCAGCCTAGGGACAGGGGGTACCGGGGAGCTGTTTTTT. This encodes CASSLGTGGTGELFF.

This CDR3 reads CASSPPGDLNTEAFF. CDR3 DNA sequence: TGTGCCAGCAGTCCCCCAGGGGACCTGAACACTGAAGCTTTCTTT. J is TRBJ1-1 and V is TRBV28; maybe TRBD1 (6 bases). The CDR3 extends over 15 amino acids. Trimming pared 5 bases from V and 0 bases from J, leaving 13 bases between. CDR1 is MDHEN and CDR2 is SYDVKM in the germline V gene.

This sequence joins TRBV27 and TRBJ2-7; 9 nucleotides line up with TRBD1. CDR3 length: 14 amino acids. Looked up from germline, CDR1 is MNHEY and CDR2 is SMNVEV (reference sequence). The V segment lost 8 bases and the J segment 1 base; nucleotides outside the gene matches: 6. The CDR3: CASRRQGVSYEQYF. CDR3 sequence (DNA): TGTGCCAGCCGCCGACAGGGGGTGTCCTACGAGCAGTACTTC.

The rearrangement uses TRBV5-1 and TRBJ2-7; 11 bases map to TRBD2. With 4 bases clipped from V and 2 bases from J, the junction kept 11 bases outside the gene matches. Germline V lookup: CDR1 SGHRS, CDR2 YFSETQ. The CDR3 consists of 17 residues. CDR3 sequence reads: CASSIESSGRPPYEQYF. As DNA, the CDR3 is TGCGCCAGCAGCATAGAATCTAGCGGGAGGCCCCCCTACGAGCAGTACTTC.

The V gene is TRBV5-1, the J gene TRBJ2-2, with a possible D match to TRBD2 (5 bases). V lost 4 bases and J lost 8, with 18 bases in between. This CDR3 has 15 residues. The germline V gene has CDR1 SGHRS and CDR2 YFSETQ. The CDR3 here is CASSPQEAGLGELFF. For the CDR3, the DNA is TGCGCCAGCAGCCCCCAGGAGGCCGGTCTAGGGGAGCTGTTTTTT.

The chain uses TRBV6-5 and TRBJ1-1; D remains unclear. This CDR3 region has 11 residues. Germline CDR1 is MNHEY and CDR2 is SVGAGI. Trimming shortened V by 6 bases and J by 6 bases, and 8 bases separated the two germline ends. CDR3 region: CASRRNAEAFF. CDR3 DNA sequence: TGTGCCAGCAGACGGAATGCTGAAGCTTTCTTT.

CDR3 in DNA: TGCAGCGTGCCCACGACGGATTCTAACTATGGCTACACCTTC. This encodes CSVPTTDSNYGYTF. The rearrangement links TRBV29-1 to TRBJ1-2; D gene unclear. Germline lookup yields CDR1 SQVTM and CDR2 ANQGSEA. The V gene lost 6 bases and the J gene lost 0 bases, with 14 bases spanning the gap. This CDR3 is 14 amino acids long.

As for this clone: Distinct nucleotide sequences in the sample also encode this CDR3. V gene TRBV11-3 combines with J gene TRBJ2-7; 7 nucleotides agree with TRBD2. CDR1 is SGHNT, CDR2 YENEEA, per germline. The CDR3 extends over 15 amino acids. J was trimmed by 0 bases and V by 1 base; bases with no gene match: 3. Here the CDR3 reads CASSLGGGSSYEQYF. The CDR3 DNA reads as TGTGCCAGCAGCTTAGGAGGCGGGAGCTCCTACGAGCAGTACTTC.